The 9 T cell receptor beta chains listed next were all sequenced from one sample in a study of blood T cell repertoires in COVID-19 (dated by TCRdb to 2018 to 2020). The library came from the immunoSEQ multiplex PCR assay. TCRdb provides this immuneACCESS table in a form limited to in-frame rearrangements. Some clones are lacking; in checked studies, under half of them reflect an unresolved V gene, and why the rest are absent is not known. The sample profile shows some 70,000 clones; roughly 80% of them were found once. 35% to 50% of the sample rests with the top ten. Sequencing used peripheral blood. All receptors derive from an elderly man with acute or convalescent COVID-19.

The chain combines TRBV4-3 with TRBJ1-2, with a tentative D call TRBD1 (6 bases). The V gene's germline CDR1 is LGHNA and CDR2 YSLEER. This CDR3 comprises 13 residues. V dropped 6 bases and J dropped 6 bases, with 14 bases sitting between them. The CDR3 sequence is CASSGGHLHGYTF. Here the CDR3 DNA reads TGCGCCAGCAGTGGGGGCCATCTCCATGGCTACACCTTC.

V usage is TRBV10-1 and J usage is TRBJ2-3; D is unclear. CDR3 size: 17 residues. V lost 4 bases and J lost 1, with 18 bases in between. Germline-derived CDR1 and CDR2 are WNHNN and SYGVQD (reference sequence). The CDR3 reads CASSADSRLDRTDTQYF. In DNA form, the CDR3 reads TGCGCCAGCAGTGCAGACTCCAGACTCGATCGCACAGATACGCAGTATTTT.

This clone was counted many times. V and J are TRBV6-6 and TRBJ1-5, with D possibly matching TRBD1 (5 bases). Between the trimmed V and J ends, which lost 6 bases and 6 bases, there was a span of 15 bases. CDR1 and CDR2 (germline): MNHNY, SVGAGI (reference sequence). The CDR3 extends over 14 amino acids. CDR3 DNA sequence: TGTGCCAGCAGCCGCCAGGGTCAGGGTCAGCCCCAGCATTTT. Its translation: CASSRQGQGQPQHF.

This clone turned up a few times. V is TRBV28 and J is TRBJ2-5, with 11 bases lining up with TRBD2. The CDR3 is 15 residues long. Germline assignment: CDR1 MDHEN and CDR2 SYDVKM. V was clipped by 5 bases and J by 6 bases; unmatched bases: 8. Written as DNA, the CDR3 is TGTGCCAGCAGTCCTCCCACTAGCGGGGGAAAGACCCAGTACTTC. Translated: CASSPPTSGGKTQYF.

V usage is TRBV7-3 and J usage is TRBJ2-1; 8 bases fit TRBD2. The V and J ends lost 2 bases and 9 bases, in that order; junction bases with no gene match: 12. Germline V gene lookup returns CDR1 SGHTA and CDR2 FQGTGA. The CDR3 runs 16 residues. The CDR3 here is CASSLGLTGGPGEQFF. The CDR3, as DNA: TGTGCCAGCAGCTTAGGCTTGACGGGAGGGCCGGGTGAGCAGTTCTTC. The full variable domain, completed using reference TRBV7-3 and TRBJ2-1, is GAGVSQTPSNKVTEKGKYVELRCDPISGHTALYWYRQSLGQGPEFLIYFQGTGAADDSGLPNDRFFAVRPEGSVSTLKIQRTERGDSAVYLCASSLGLTGGPGEQFFGPGTRLTVL.

V gene TRBV14 combines with J gene TRBJ1-6, with 11 bases fitting TRBD1. Germline values: CDR1 SGHDN, CDR2 FVKESK. The CDR3 covers 15 residues. The V gene end was trimmed by 4 bases and the J gene end by 8 bases; junction bases not matched to a gene: 4. This CDR3 reads CASSLWGQGDSPLHF. The CDR3 DNA reads TGTGCCAGCAGCCTTTGGGGACAGGGGGATTCACCCCTCCACTTT.

The chain has TRBV4-1 and TRBJ1-5, with D perhaps matching TRBD1 (5 bases). The CDR3 length is 15 residues. Trimming shortened V by 4 bases and J by 1 base, and 11 bases separated the two germline ends. CDR1 is MGHRA and CDR2 is YSYEKL in the germline V gene. Here the CDR3 reads CASSLAAGSNQPQHF. The CDR3 DNA is TGCGCCAGCAGCCTTGCTGCAGGGAGCAATCAGCCCCAGCATTTT.

The chain has TRBV4-3 and TRBJ2-1, with 10 bases fitting TRBD2. Losses at the gene ends were 2 bases for V and 7 bases for J; bases not matched to a gene: 8. Germline assignment: CDR1 LGHNA and CDR2 YSLEER. The CDR3 spans 16 residues. The CDR3, as DNA: TGCGCCAGCAGCCAACACCTAGCGGGAGAGGTAAATGAGCAGTTCTTC. Amino acid sequence: CASSQHLAGEVNEQFF.

This clone appeared many times. The rearrangement joins TRBV19 to TRBJ2-5; D might be TRBD2 (6 bases). The CDR3 covers 15 residues. V lost 2 bases and J 3 bases, leaving 13 bases between the germline ends. Germline V lookup: CDR1 LNHDA, CDR2 SQIVND (reference sequence). DNA of the CDR3: TGTGCCAGTAGTATATCCGCGACTAGTAAAGAGACCCAGTACTTC. Residues: CASSISATSKETQYF.